These 12 T cell receptor beta chains came from one sample sequenced in a study of naive and memory T cell subsets. Indicated treatment: skin biopsy from PPD injection site in Mantoux-positive individual. The library had UMIs added by 3' ligation of an oligonucleotide to TCR cDNA. The SP2 primer and nested alpha and beta constant region primers amplified ligated cDNA in four rounds. A single record per CDR3 protein comes from TCRdb applying MiXCR to the UMI-ligation and nested PCR reads. Of around 25,000 distinct CDR3 sequences listed, around 6% are singletons. Sequenced here: skin, sampled from a tuberculin skin test site. These receptors were taken from an adult in good health.

In its sample, this clonotype was seen many times. The chain carries TRBV20-1 and TRBJ2-1; 11 bases map to TRBD2. The CDR3 covers 16 residues. The germline V gene has CDR1 DFQATT and CDR2 SNEGSKA (reference sequence). This chain's CDR3 is CRALAGGGLGFHEQFF. In DNA form, the CDR3 reads TGCAGAGCCCTAGCGGGAGGAGGTCTCGGGTTCCATGAGCAGTTCTTC.

This rearrangement joins TRBV11-2 to TRBJ1-5; 9 bases line up with TRBD1. The germline V gene encodes CDR1 SGHAT and CDR2 FQNNGV. V trimming: 4 bases; J trimming: 5 bases; junction bases outside the gene matches: 0. The CDR3 totals 13 residues. CDR3 sequence reads: CASSWDRDQPQHF. The CDR3 nucleotides read TGTGCCAGCAGCTGGGACAGGGATCAGCCCCAGCATTTT.

This clonotype was observed a handful of times. V gene TRBV5-6 combines with J gene TRBJ2-1; a weak D match, TRBD2 (5 bases). In germline, CDR1 is SGHDT, CDR2 YYEEEE. V gave up 0 bases and J gave up 6 bases, with 13 bases separating them. The CDR3 is made up of 15 amino acids. This chain's CDR3 is CASSLELDSFNEQFF. DNA of the CDR3: TGTGCCAGCAGCTTGGAACTGGACTCGTTCAATGAGCAGTTCTTC.

This clonotype was found many times. The V and J genes are TRBV27 and TRBJ1-2, with D uncertain. The CDR3 length is 12 residues. Germline lookup yields CDR1 MNHEY and CDR2 SMNVEV (reference sequence). V was trimmed by 6 bases and J by 6 bases, leaving 11 bases between them. The CDR3 nucleotides are TGTGCCAGCAGAGATGTCTTCGATGGCTACACCTTC. Its translation is CASRDVFDGYTF.

The chain couples TRBV20-1 to TRBJ1-2; 7 bases are shared with TRBD1. Per the germline V gene, CDR1 is DFQATT and CDR2 is SNEGSKA (reference sequence). This CDR3 has 13 residues. Trimming at V came to 6 bases and at J to 0 bases, leaving 4 bases not matched to a gene. DNA of the CDR3: TGCAGTGCCACAGGGGATACTAACTATGGCTACACCTTC. Translating it yields CSATGDTNYGYTF.

This clonotype is medium-sized in the sample. The chain uses TRBV28 and TRBJ2-7; D is unresolved. Germline V CDR1 and CDR2: MDHEN, SYDVKM. Trimming pared 1 base from V and 4 bases from J, leaving 11 bases between. CDR3 length equals 14 residues. CDR3 loop: CASSLSVRLYEQYF. The CDR3 DNA sequence: TGTGCCAGCAGTTTATCGGTCAGGTTGTACGAGCAGTACTTC.

This clonotype occurred a few times. J is TRBJ1-1 and V is TRBV30, with D tentatively TRBD1 (6 bases). The CDR3 loop spans 15 amino acids. Germline CDR1 and CDR2: GTSNPN and SVGIG (reference sequence). V gave up 0 bases and J gave up 4 bases, with 15 bases separating them. CDR3 sequence (DNA): TGTGCCTGGAGTGTTTGGGCGGGGGGCGGCACTGAAGCTTTCTTT. It is translated as CAWSVWAGGGTEAFF.

In this sample, this clonotype turned up many times. The chain couples TRBV18 to TRBJ1-2; maybe TRBD1 (6 bases). Germline loops: CDR1 KGHSH, CDR2 LQKENI. Trimming left V 0 bases short and J 2 bases short, with 16 bases between. The CDR3 has 17 amino acids. CDR3 in amino acids: CASSPPSGARRNYGYTF. DNA for the CDR3: TGTGCCAGCTCACCACCTTCAGGGGCCCGGCGCAACTATGGCTACACCTTC. The whole variable domain, filled in from reference TRBV18 and TRBJ1-2, reads NAGVMQNPRHLVRRRGQEARLRCSPMKGHSHVYWYRQLPEEGLKFMVYLQKENIIDESGMPKERFSAEFPKEGPSILRIQQVVRGDSAAYFCASSPPSGARRNYGYTFGSGTRLTVV.

The CDR3 DNA sequence: TGTGCCAGCAGCTTATCCGGAGGGATGGTCAATCAGCCCCAGCATTTT. Translation: CASSLSGGMVNQPQHF. V is TRBV7-8 and J is TRBJ1-5, with D uncertain. Germline V CDR1 and CDR2: SGHVS, FQNEAQ. CDR3 length: 16 amino acids. V gave up 2 bases and J gave up 3 bases, with 14 bases separating them. Full variable domain (remainder filled in from reference TRBV7-8 and TRBJ1-5): GAGVSQSPRYKVAKRGQDVALRCDPISGHVSLFWYQQALGQGPEFLTYFQNEAQLDKSGLPSDRFFAERPEGSVSTLKIQRTQQEDSAVYLCASSLSGGMVNQPQHFGDGTRLSIL.

In this sample, this clonotype turned up many times. The CDR3: CASSQGVNTGELFF. In nucleotides, the CDR3 is TGTGCCAGCAGCCAGGGGGTGAACACCGGGGAGCTGTTTTTT. The chain couples TRBV7-3 to TRBJ2-2, with TRBD1 matching over 7 bases. Trimming cost V 5 bases and J 1 base; bases outside gene matches: 1. This CDR3 spans 14 amino acids. Germline CDR1 and CDR2: SGHTA and FQGTGA.

By sample fraction, this clonotype is medium-sized. The V call is TRBV4-1, the J call TRBJ1-5; D is undetermined. The CDR3 is 15 residues long. Between the trimmed V and J ends, which lost 4 bases and 5 bases, there was a span of 15 bases. Looked up from germline, CDR1 is MGHRA and CDR2 is YSYEKL. As DNA, the CDR3 is TGCGCCAGCAGCCCCTTCTGGCAGTCCGATCAGCCCCAGCATTTT. Translating it yields CASSPFWQSDQPQHF.

The sample holds many counts of this clonotype. The chain employs TRBV5-1 and TRBJ1-1, with 9 bases that match TRBD1. The V gene end was trimmed by 3 bases and the J gene end by 6 bases; junction bases not matched to a gene: 6. Germline V CDR1 and CDR2: SGHRS, YFSETQ. The CDR3 extends over 14 amino acids. In nucleotides, the CDR3 is TGCGCCAGCAGCTCACTGGACAGGGGCCCTGAAGCTTTCTTT. Translated: CASSSLDRGPEAFF.